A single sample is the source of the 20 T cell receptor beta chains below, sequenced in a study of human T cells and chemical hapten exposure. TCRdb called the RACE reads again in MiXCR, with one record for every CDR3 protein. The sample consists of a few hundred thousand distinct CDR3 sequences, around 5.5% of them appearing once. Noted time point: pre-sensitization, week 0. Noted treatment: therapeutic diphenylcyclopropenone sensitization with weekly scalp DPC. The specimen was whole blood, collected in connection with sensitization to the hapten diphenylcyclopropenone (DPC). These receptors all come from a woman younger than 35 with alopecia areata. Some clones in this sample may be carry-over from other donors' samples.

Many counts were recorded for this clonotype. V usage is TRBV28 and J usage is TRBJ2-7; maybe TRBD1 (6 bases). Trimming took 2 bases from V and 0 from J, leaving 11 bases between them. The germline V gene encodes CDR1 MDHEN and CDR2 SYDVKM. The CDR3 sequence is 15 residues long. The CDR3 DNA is TGTGCCAGCAGTTTAAGAGGGGGACCCTCCTACGAGCAGTACTTC. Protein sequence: CASSLRGGPSYEQYF.

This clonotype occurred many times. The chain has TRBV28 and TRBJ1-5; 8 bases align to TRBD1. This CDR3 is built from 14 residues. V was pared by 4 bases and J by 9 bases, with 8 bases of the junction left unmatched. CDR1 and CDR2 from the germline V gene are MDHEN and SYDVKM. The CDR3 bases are TGTGCCAGCAGTTCAATGGGAACAGGGGGGCCCCAGCATTTT. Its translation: CASSSMGTGGPQHF. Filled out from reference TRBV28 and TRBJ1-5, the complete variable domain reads DVKVTQSSRYLVKRTGEKVFLECVQDMDHENMFWYRQDPGLGLRLIYFSYDVKMKEKGDIPEGYSVSREKKERFSLILESASTNQTSMYLCASSSMGTGGPQHFGDGTRLSIL.

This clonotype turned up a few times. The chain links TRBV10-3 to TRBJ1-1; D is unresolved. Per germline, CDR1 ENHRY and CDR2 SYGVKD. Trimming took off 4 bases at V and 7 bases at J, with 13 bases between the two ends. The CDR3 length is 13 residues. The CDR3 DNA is TGTGCCATCAGTGGAGGTGGGCCGGGTGAAGCTTTCTTT. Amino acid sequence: CAISGGGPGEAFF.

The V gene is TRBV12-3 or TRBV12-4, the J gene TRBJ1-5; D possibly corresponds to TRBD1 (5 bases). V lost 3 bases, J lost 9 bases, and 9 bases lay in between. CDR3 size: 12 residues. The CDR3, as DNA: TGTGCCAGCAGTTTTAGGGGTCTGCCCCAGCATTTT. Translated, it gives CASSFRGLPQHF.

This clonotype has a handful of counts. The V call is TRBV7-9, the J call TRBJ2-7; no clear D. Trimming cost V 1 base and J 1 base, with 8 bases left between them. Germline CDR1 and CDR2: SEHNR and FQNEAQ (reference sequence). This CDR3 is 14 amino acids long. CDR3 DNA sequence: TGTGCCAGCAGCTTAGTGCAGAGTTCCTACGAGCAGTACTTC. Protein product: CASSLVQSSYEQYF.

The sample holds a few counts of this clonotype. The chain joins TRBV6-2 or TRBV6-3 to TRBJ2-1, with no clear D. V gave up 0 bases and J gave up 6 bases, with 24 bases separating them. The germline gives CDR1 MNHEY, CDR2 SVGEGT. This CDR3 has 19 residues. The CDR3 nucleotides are TGTGCCAGCAGTTACTCCACGGCGATAAGTAATCCAGCCCTCAATGAGCAGTTCTTC. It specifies CASSYSTAISNPALNEQFF.

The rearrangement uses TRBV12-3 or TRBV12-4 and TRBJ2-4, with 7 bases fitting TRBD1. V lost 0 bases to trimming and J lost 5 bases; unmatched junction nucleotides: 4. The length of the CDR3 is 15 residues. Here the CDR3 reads CASSLATGTENIQYF. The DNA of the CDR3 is TGTGCCAGCAGTTTAGCGACAGGGACAGAAAACATTCAGTACTTC.

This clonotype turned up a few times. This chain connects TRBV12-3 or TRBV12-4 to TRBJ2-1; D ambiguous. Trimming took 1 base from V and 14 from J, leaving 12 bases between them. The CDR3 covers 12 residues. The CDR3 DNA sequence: TGTGCCAGCAGTTTAGAGGGTAATCTTAAGTTCTTC. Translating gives CASSLEGNLKFF.

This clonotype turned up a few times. The CDR3 coding sequence is TGTGCCAGCTGGCAGGGGAACACTGAAGCTTTCTTT. Translation: CASWQGNTEAFF. V gene TRBV6-1 combines with J gene TRBJ1-1, with TRBD1 as a possible D gene (5 bases). CDR3 length: 12 amino acids. The V and J ends lost 8 bases and 1 base respectively, with 8 bases between them. From germline, CDR1 is MNHNS and CDR2 SASEGT.

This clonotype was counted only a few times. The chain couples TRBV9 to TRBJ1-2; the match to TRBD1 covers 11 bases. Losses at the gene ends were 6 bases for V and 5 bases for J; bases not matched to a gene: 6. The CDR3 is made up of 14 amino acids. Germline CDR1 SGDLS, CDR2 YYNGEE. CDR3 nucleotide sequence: TGTGCCAGCATCGGGACAGGGGGTCAGTATGGCTACACCTTC. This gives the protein CASIGTGGQYGYTF. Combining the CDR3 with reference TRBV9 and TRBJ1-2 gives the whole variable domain DSGVTQTPKHLITATGQRVTLRCSPRSGDLSVYWYQQSLDQGLQFLIQYYNGEERAKGNILERFSAQQFPDLHSELNLSSLELGDSALYFCASIGTGGQYGYTFGSGTRLTVV.

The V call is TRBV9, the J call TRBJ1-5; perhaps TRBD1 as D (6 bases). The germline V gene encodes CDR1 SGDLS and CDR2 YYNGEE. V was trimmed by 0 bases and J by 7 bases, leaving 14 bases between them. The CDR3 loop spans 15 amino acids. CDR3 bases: TGTGCCAGCAGCGTAGCCGCAGGGGTGGGCCAGCCCCAGCATTTT. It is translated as CASSVAAGVGQPQHF.

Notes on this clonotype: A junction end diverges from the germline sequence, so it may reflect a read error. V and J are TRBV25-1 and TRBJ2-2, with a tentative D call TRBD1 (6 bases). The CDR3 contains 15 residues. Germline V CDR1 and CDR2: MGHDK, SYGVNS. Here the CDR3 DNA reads TGTGGCAGCAGTGAATCCGGGACATTTACCGGGGAGCTGTTTTTT. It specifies CGSSESGTFTGELFF.

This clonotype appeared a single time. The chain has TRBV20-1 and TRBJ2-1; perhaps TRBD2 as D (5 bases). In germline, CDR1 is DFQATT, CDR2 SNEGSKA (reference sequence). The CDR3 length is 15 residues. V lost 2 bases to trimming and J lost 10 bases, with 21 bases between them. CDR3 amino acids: CSARHSLSGDREQFF. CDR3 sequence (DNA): TGCAGTGCTAGACACTCGCTCAGCGGAGACCGGGAGCAGTTCTTC.

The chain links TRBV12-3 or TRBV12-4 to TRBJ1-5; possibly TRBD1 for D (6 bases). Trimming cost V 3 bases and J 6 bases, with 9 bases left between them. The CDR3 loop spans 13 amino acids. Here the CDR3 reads CASSFGRGQPQHF. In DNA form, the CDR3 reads TGTGCCAGCAGTTTTGGCAGGGGTCAGCCCCAGCATTTT.

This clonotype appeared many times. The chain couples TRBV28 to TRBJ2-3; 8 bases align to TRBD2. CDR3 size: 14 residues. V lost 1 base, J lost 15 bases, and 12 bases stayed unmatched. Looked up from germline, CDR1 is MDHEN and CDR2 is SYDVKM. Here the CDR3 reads CASSLFRAGGLGYF. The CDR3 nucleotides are TGTGCCAGCAGTTTATTTCGGGCGGGGGGTCTAGGCTATTTT.

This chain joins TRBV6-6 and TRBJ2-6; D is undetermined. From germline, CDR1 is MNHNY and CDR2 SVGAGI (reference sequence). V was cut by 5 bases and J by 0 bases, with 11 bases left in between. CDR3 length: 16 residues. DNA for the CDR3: TGTGCCAGCAGTGCACACGCAGACTCTGGGGCCAACGTCCTGACTTTC. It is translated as CASSAHADSGANVLTF.

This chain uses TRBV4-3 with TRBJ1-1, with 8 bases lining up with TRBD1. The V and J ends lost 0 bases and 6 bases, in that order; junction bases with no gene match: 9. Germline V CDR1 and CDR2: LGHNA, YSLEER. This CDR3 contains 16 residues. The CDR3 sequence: CASSQDRGTGGSEAFF. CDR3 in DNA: TGCGCCAGCAGCCAAGATCGAGGGACAGGTGGCTCTGAAGCTTTCTTT.

The CDR3 DNA sequence: TGTGCCAGCAGTTGGAGGGACGAGCAGTACTTC. Translated, it gives CASSWRDEQYF. The chain has TRBV2 and TRBJ2-7, with D perhaps matching TRBD2 (6 bases). Trimming shortened V by 5 bases and J by 5 bases, and 7 bases separated the two germline ends. Germline V gene data show CDR1 as SNHLY and CDR2 as FYNNEI. This CDR3 has 11 residues.

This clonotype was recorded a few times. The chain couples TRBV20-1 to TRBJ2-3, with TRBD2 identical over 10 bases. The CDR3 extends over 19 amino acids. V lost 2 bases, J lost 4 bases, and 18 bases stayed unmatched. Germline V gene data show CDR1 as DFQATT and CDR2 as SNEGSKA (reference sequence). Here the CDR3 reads CSARSLLAALAGLSDTQYF. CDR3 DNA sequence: TGCAGTGCTAGATCCTTACTGGCCGCACTAGCGGGGTTGTCAGATACGCAGTATTTT.

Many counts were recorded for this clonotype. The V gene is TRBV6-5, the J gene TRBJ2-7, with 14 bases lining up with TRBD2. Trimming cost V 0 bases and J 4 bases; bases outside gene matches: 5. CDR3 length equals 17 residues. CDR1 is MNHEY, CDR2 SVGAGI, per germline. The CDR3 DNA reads TGTGCCAGCAGTTACTCGTGGACTAGCGGGGGGACTTACGAGCAGTACTTC. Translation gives CASSYSWTSGGTYEQYF.